This is a list of T cell receptor beta chains from one sample in a study of PD-L1 blockade in urothelial cancer. The method was immunoSEQ multiplex PCR; TCRdb's version includes in-frame clones alone and lacks a portion of them. The sample shows more than 15,000 clones, about 88% of them seen only once. The source was PBMCs, collected around atezolizumab (anti-PD-L1) treatment. The receptors shown here come from a man between 65 and 85 years old with urothelial cancer. The conserved cysteine and the conserved F or W are not part of the CDR3 here. The order of the fields is J gene, V gene, CDR3 length, CDR3 protein.

J: TRBJ1-2
V: TRBV27
length: 11
CDR3: ASSSQGAEGYT

J: TRBJ1-3
V: TRBV7-6
length: 12
CDR3: ASSLREGSNTIY

J: TRBJ1-2
V: TRBV19
length: 11
CDR3: ASSIAGTYGYT

J: TRBJ2-1
V: TRBV11-2
length: 15
CDR3: ASSPYHRGLTYNEQF

J: TRBJ1-5
V: TRBV18
length: 14
CDR3: ASSVQGFDSNQPQH

J: TRBJ1-5
V: TRBV5-8
length: 13
CDR3: ASSLEGTVHQPQH

J: TRBJ2-3
V: TRBV7-9
length: 14
CDR3: ASSLGLAVGTDTQY

J: TRBJ1-5
V: TRBV27
length: 11
CDR3: ASSFARNQPQH

J: TRBJ2-2
V: TRBV2
length: 11
CDR3: ASSVVGDGELF

J: TRBJ2-7
V: TRBV10-1
length: 10
CDR3: ASSTGGYEQY

J: TRBJ1-3
V: TRBV27
length: 12
CDR3: ASSLRGFGNTIY

J: TRBJ1-1
V: TRBV9
length: 13
CDR3: ASSVGLGGGTEAF

J: TRBJ2-1
V: TRBV29-1
length: 12
CDR3: SVVRQGSYNEQF

J: TRBJ2-7
V: TRBV18
length: 15
CDR3: ASSPRQGTSGNHEQY

J: TRBJ2-5
V: TRBV9
length: 11
CDR3: ASSTSYQETQY

J: TRBJ1-1
V: TRBV11-2
length: 10
CDR3: ASSGSRVVAF

J: TRBJ1-2
V: TRBV19
length: 12
CDR3: ASSLGQRYYGYT

J: TRBJ1-2
V: TRBV19
length: 10
CDR3: ASSTQAYGYT